The entry below gives a single T cell receptor beta chain sequence along with its context. The antigen is undetermined. These data are taken from a study of OX40 agonist ivuxolimab in advanced cancers. Broader study findings: Fewer expanded clones were found on average in CD4+ than in CD8+ T cells. It was not determined which antigens were specifically recognized by the peripheral T cells that had undergone clonal expansion.

Sequenced by immunoSEQ multiplex PCR; TCRdb stores in-frame clones only, minus some. The table records 70,000 to 90,000 clones, approximately 80% of them present only once. Exclusion applied to patients with autoimmune disease history or systemic immunosuppression. This CDR3 has 13 residues. Trimming left V 7 bases short and J 6 bases short, with 13 bases between. Germline V CDR1 and CDR2: SNHLY, FYNNEI. This chain links TRBV2 with TRBJ1-5, with D tentatively TRBD1 (5 bases). This receptor was obtained from an adult with an advanced solid tumor such as melanoma, head and neck, liver or kidney cancer. This material consisted of CD4+ or CD8+ T cells sorted from blood, taken in a trial of the OX40 agonist ivuxolimab. The CDR3 nucleotides read TGTGCCAGCACTAGGACAACAGGTCAGCCCCAGCATTTT. Translated, it gives CASTRTTGQPQHF.